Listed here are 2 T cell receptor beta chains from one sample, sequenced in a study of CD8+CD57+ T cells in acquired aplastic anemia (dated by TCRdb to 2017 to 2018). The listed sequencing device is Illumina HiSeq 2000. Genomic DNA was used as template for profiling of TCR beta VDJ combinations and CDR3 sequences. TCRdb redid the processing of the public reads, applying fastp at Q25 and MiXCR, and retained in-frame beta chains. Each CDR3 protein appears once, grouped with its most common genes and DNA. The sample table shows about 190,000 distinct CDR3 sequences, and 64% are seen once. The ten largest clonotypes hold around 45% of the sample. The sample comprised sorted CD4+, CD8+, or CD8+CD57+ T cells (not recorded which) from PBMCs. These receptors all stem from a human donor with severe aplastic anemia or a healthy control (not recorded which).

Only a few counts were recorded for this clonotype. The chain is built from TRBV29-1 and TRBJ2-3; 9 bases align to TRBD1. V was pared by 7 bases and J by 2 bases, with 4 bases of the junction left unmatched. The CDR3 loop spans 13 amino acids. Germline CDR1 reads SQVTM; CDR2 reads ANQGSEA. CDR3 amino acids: CSATGGLTDTQYF. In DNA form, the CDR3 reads TGCAGCGCAACAGGGGGCCTCACAGATACGCAGTATTTT.

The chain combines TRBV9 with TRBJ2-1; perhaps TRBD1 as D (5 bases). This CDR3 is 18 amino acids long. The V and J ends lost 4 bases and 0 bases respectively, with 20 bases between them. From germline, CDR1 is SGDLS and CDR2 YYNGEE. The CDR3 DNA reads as TGTGCCAGCAGCCGTACAACAGGTCCCTCTTACTCCTACAATGAGCAGTTCTTC. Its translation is CASSRTTGPSYSYNEQFF. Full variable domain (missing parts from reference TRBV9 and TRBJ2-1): DSGVTQTPKHLITATGQRVTLRCSPRSGDLSVYWYQQSLDQGLQFLIQYYNGEERAKGNILERFSAQQFPDLHSELNLSSLELGDSALYFCASSRTTGPSYSYNEQFFGPGTRLTVL.